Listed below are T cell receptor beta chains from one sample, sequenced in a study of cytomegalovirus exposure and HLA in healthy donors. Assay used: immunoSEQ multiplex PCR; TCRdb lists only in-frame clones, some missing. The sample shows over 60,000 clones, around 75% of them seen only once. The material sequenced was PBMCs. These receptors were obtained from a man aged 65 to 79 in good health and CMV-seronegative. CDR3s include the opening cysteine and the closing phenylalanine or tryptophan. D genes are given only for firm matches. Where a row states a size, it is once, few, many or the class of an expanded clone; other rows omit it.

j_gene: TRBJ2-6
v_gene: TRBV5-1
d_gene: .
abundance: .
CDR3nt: TGCGCCAGCAGCTTGCAGGGGCTGAGCTCTGGGGCCAACGTCCTGACTTTC
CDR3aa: CASSLQGLSSGANVLTF

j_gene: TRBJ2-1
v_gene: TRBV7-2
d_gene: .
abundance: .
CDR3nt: TGTGCCAGCAGCTTGCCGGGAGTCTGGAATGAGCAGTTCTTC
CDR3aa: CASSLPGVWNEQFF

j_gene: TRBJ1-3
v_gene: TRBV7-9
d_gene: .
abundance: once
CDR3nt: TGTGCCAGCAGCGCCCGGAGGGGCTCTGGAAACACCATATATTTT
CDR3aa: CASSARRGSGNTIYF

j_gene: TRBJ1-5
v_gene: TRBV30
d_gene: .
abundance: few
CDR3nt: TGTGCCTGGAGTGGCGGGGCTTTTGATCAGCCCCAGCATTTT
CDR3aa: CAWSGGAFDQPQHF

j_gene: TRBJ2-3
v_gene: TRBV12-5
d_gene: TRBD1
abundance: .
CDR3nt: TGTGCTAGTGGTTCACAGGGGGATACGCAGTATTTT
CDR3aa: CASGSQGDTQYF

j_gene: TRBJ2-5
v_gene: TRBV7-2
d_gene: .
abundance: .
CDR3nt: TGTGCCAGCAGCTTAGGCGGACAGAAAGAGACCCAGTACTTC
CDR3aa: CASSLGGQKETQYF

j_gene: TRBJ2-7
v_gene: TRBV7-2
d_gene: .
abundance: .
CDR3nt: TGTGCCAGCAGCAACAGAGCAGGAAACTACGAGCAGTACTTC
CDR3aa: CASSNRAGNYEQYF

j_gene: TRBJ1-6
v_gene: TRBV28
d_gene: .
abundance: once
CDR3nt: TGTGCCAGCAGTTCCCAATTCAGACCCCTCCACTTT
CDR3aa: CASSSQFRPLHF

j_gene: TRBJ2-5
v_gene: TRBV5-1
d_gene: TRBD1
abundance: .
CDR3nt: TGCGCCAGCAGCTTGGGTGGACAGGGGAGGCAAGAGACCCAGTACTTC
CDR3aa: CASSLGGQGRQETQYF

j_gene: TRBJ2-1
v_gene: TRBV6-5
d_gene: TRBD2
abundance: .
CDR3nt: TGTGCCAGCAGTTACCTAGCGGGGGGCCTGAATGAGCAGTTCTTC
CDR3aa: CASSYLAGGLNEQFF

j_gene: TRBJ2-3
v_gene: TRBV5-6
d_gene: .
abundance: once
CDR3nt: TGTGCCAGCAGCTTCATTGGGGCAGGGAGCACAGATACGCAGTATTTT
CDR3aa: CASSFIGAGSTDTQYF

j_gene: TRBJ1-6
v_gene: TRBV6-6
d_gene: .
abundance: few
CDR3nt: TGTGCCAGCAGTCAACCGGGACTCTGGGATTCACCCCTCCACTTT
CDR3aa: CASSQPGLWDSPLHF

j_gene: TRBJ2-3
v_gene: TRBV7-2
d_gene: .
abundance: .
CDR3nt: TGTGCCAGCAGCTTAGGATCAGGGACAGATACGCAGTATTTT
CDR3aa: CASSLGSGTDTQYF

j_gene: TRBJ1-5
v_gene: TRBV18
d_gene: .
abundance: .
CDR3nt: TGTGCCAGCTCCCCCACCAGCGGTAGCAATCAGCCCCAGCATTTT
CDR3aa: CASSPTSGSNQPQHF

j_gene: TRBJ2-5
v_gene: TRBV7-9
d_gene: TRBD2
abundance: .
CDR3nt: TGTGCCAGCAGCTCTCATCTAGCGGGAGGGAAGGGAGAGACCCAGTACTTC
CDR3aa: CASSSHLAGGKGETQYF

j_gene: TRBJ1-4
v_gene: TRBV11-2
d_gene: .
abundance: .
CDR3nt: TGTGCCAGCAGCTCCGGGTATGAAAAACTGTTTTTT
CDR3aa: CASSSGYEKLFF

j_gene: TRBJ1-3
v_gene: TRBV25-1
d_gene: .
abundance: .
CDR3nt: TGTGCCAGCAGTGACGTGGCAGGGTCTGGAAACACCATATATTTT
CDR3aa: CASSDVAGSGNTIYF

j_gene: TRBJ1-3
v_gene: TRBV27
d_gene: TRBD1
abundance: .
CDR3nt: TGTGCCAGCAGTACCGACAGGGCTCCTGGAAACACCATATATTTT
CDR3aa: CASSTDRAPGNTIYF

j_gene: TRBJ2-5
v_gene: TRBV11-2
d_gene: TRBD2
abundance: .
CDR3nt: TGTGCCAGCAGCCCCCTAGCGGGGTTCCAAGAGACCCAGTACTTC
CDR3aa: CASSPLAGFQETQYF

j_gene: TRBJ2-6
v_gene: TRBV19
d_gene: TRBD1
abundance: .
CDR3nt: TGTGCCAGTAGTATAGTCAGAGGGACAGGGGGTTTCGGGGCCAACGTCCTGACTTTC
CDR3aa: CASSIVRGTGGFGANVLTF

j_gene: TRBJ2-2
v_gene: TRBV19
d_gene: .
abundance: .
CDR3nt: TGTGCCAGTAGCCCAGGCGCCTACACCGGGGAGCTGTTTTTT
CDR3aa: CASSPGAYTGELFF

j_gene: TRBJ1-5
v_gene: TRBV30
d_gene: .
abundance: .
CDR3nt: TGTGCCTGGTCTTCGGGGGGCAATCAGCCCCAGCATTTT
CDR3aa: CAWSSGGNQPQHF

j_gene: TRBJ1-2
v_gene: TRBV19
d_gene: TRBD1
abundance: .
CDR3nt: TGTGCCAGTAGTCCCGAGGACAGGGGGTACTATGGCTACACCTTC
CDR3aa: CASSPEDRGYYGYTF

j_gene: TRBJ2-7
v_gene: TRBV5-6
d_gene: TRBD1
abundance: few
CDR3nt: TGTGCCAGCAGCGGGACAGGGGTCAACTACGAGCAGTACTTC
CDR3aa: CASSGTGVNYEQYF

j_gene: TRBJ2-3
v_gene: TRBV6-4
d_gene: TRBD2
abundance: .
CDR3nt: TGTGCCAGCAGCGCACAGGGTAGCGGGGGAGATACGCAGTATTTT
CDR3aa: CASSAQGSGGDTQYF

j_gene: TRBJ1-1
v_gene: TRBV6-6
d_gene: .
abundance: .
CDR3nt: TGTGCCAGCAGTTACGAGCAGGGGCACACTGAAGCTTTCTTT
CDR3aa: CASSYEQGHTEAFF

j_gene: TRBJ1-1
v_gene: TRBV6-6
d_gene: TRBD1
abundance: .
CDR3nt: TGTGCCAGCAAGTATGACAGGGGCACTGAAGCTTTCTTT
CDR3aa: CASKYDRGTEAFF

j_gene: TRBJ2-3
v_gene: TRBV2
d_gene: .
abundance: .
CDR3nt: TGTGCCAGCAGTGATATAGCGGTCACAGATACGCAGTATTTT
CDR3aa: CASSDIAVTDTQYF

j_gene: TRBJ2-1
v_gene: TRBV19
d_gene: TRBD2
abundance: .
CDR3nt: TGTGCCAGTAGTAGTGGGCTAGCGGGGGGGAATGAGCAGTTCTTC
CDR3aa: CASSSGLAGGNEQFF

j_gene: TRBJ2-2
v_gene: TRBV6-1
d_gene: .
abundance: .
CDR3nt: TGTGCCAGCAGTGGGGGGGTGGCTACCCTCGAAACCGGGGAGCTGTTTTTT
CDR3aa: CASSGGVATLETGELFF

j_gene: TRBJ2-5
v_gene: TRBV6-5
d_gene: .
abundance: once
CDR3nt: TGTGCCAGCAGTTACGATAGCGGAGGGACCCAGTACTTC
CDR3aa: CASSYDSGGTQYF

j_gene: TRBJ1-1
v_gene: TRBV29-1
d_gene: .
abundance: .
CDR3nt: TGCAGCGCTAGAGGTGGCGGAGCGGACACTGAAGCTTTCTTT
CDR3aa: CSARGGGADTEAFF

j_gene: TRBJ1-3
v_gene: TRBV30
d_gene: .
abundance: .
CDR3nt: TGTGCCTGGAGTGTAACAGGTATAGCTGGAAACACCATATATTTT
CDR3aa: CAWSVTGIAGNTIYF

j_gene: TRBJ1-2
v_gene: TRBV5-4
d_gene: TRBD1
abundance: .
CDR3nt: TGTGCCAGCAGTAAACAGGGGGCAGACTATGGCTACACCTTC
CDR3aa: CASSKQGADYGYTF

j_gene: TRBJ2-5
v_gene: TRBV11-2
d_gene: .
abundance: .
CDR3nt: TGTGCCAGCAGTGCCCTATTCGGGAGCGGGGAGACCCAGTACTTC
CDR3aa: CASSALFGSGETQYF

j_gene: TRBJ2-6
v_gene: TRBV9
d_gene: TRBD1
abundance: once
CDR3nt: TGTGCCAGCAGCGTAGGGACAGGGGGCGATGGGGCCAACGTCCTGACTTTC
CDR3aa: CASSVGTGGDGANVLTF

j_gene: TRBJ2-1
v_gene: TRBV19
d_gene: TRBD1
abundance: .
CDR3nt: TGTGCCAGTAGTTCCCAGACAGGGGGGTACAATGAGCAGTTCTTC
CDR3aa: CASSSQTGGYNEQFF

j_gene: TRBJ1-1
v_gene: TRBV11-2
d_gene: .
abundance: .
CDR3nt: TGTGCCAGCAGCTACGGGGTACGGAACACTGAAGCTTTCTTT
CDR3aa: CASSYGVRNTEAFF

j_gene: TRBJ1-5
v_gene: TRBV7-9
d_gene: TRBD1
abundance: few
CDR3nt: TGTTCCATAGGGGGACAGAGCAATCAGCCCCAGCATTTT
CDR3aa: CSIGGQSNQPQHF

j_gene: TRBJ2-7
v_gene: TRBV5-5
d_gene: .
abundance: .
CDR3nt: TGTGCCAGCACTGTTAGGACAGCTCCCTACGAGCAGTACTTC
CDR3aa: CASTVRTAPYEQYF

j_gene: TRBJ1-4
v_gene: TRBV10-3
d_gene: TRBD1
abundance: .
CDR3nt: TGTGCCATCAAGGGGGCGAGTGAAAAACTGTTTTTT
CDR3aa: CAIKGASEKLFF

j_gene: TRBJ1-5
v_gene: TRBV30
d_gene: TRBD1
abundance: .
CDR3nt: TGTGCCTGGAGTGCAATACCGGGACAGGGCTTTTGGAATCAGCCCCAGCATTTT
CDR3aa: CAWSAIPGQGFWNQPQHF

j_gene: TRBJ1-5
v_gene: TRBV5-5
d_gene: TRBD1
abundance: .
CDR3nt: TGTGCCAGCAGCTTGGGTGGACAGGGACATCAGCCCCAGCATTTT
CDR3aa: CASSLGGQGHQPQHF

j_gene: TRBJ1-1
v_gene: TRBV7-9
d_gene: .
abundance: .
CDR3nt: TGTTCCAGCAGCTTACTTGTTGGGCAGAGCCGAACTGAAGCTTTCTTT
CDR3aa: CSSSLLVGQSRTEAFF

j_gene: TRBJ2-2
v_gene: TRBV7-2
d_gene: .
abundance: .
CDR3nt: TGTGCCAGCAGCTTTACCATGCTAGCGAACACCGGGGAGCTGTTTTTT
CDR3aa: CASSFTMLANTGELFF

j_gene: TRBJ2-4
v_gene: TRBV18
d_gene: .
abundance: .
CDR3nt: TGTGCCAGCTCACCCGAGGACAGAAACATTCAGTACTTC
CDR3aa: CASSPEDRNIQYF

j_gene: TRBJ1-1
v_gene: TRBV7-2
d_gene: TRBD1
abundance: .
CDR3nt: TGTGCCAGCAGCTTTCGTCCCGGGACAGGGACGGGAACTGAAGCTTTCTTT
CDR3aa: CASSFRPGTGTGTEAFF

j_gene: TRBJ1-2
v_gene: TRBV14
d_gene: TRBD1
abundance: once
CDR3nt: TGTGCCAGCAGCCCCGGGACAGACTATGGCTACACCTTC
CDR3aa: CASSPGTDYGYTF

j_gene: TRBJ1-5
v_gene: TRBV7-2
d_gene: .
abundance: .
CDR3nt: TGTGCCAGCAGCTTAAGTCAGGGGCAGCCCCAGCATTTT
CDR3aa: CASSLSQGQPQHF

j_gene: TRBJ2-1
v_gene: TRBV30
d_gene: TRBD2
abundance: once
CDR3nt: TGTGCCGGCCTAGCGGGGGGGTGGGGTGAGCAGTTCTTC
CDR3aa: CAGLAGGWGEQFF

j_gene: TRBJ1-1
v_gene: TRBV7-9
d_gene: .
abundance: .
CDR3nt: TGTGCCAGCAGCCCGGAGCGGGGGAACACTGAAGCTTTCTTT
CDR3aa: CASSPERGNTEAFF

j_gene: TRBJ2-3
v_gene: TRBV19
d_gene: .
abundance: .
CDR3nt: TGTGCCAGTAGTATCGACCTGGGCAACTTGGGCACAGATACGCAGTATTTT
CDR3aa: CASSIDLGNLGTDTQYF

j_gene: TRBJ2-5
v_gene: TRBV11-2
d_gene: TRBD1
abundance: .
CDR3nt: TGTGCCAGCAGCTACGGACAGGGGCAGACCCAGTACTTC
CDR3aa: CASSYGQGQTQYF

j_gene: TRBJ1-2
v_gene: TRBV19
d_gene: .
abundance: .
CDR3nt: TGTGCCAGTAGCGCTCGGTATGGCTACACCTTC
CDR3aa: CASSARYGYTF

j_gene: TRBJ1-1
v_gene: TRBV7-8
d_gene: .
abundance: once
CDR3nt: TGTGCCAGTAGCTTAGGAGAGGGCTTTTTGGAAGCTTTCTTT
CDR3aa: CASSLGEGFLEAFF